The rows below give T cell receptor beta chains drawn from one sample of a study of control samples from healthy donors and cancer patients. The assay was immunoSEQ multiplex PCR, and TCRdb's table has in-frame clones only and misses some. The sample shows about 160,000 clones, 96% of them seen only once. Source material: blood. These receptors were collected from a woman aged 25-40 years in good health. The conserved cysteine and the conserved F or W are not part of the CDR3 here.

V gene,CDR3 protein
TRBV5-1,ASSLAADTQY
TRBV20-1,SAPHRNTIY
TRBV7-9,ASSGTGTQYNEQF
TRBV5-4,ASSLGGAGYGYT
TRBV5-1,ASSPSTGAVYGTTEAF
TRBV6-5,ASSYFSGDTGELF
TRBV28,ASRSGSGDYNEQF
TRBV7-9,ASSLAFPSASGTAGELF
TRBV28,ASSLTEDYGYT
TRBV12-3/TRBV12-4,ASTNSASPEAF
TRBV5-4,ASSLESLGGLDGELF
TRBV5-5,ASSKDRFNEKLF
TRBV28,ASSKRDRGLPQETQY
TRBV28,ASSPGQGYLNTEAF
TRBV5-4,ASSLSGREIPSYEQY
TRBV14,ASSQARGDSDTQY
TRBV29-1,SVARQMNTEAF
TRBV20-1,SAMGQF
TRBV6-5,ASRARLNEKLF
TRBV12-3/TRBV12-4,ASSNITDTQY
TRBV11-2,ASSLSSRDAEAF
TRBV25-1,ASSLGGDEKLF
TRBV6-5,ASARRDSYEQY
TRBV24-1,ATSVQNGQRYEQY
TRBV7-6,ASSSAGTGAEKLF
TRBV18,ASSPNRGQETQY